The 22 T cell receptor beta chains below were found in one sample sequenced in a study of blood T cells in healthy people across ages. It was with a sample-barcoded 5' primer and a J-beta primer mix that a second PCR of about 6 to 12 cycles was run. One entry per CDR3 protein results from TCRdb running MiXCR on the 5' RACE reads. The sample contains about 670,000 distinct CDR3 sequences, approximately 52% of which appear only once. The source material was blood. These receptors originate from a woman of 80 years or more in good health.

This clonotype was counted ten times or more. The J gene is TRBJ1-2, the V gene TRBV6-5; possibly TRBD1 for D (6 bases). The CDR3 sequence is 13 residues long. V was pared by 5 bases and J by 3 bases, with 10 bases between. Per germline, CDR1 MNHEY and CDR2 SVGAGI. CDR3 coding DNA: TGTGCCAGCAGTGTCGACAGGCACTATGGCTACACCTTC. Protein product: CASSVDRHYGYTF.

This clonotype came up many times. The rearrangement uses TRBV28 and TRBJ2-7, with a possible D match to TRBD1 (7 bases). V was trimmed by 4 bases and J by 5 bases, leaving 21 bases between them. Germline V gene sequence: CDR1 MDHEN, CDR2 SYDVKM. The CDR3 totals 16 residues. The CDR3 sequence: CASSSTSTGVVNEQYF. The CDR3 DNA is TGTGCCAGCAGTTCTACTAGCACAGGGGTAGTAAACGAGCAGTACTTC.

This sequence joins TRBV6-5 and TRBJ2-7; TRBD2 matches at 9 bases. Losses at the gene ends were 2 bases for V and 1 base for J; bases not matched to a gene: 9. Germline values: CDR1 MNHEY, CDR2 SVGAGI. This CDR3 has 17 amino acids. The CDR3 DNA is TGTGCCAGCAGTTACGGCAGGCTAGCGGGACGATCCTACGAGCAGTACTTC. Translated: CASSYGRLAGRSYEQYF.

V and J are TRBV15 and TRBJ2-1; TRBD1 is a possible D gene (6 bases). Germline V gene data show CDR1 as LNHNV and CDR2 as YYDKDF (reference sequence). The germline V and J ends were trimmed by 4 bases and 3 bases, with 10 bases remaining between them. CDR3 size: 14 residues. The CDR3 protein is CATSNRDNYNEQFF. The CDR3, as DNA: TGTGCCACCAGCAACCGGGACAACTACAATGAGCAGTTCTTC.

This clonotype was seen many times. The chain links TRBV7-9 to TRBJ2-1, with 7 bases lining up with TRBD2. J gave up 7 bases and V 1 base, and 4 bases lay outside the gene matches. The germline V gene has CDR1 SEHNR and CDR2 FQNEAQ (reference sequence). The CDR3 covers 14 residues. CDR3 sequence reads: CASSLERGWNEQFF. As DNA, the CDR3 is TGTGCCAGCAGCTTAGAGCGGGGATGGAATGAGCAGTTCTTC. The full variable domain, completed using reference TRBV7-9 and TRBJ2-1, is DTGVSQNPRHKITKRGQNVTFRCDPISEHNRLYWYRQTLGQGPEFLTYFQNEAQLEKSRLLSDRFSAERPKGSFSTLEIQRTEQGDSAMYLCASSLERGWNEQFFGPGTRLTVL.

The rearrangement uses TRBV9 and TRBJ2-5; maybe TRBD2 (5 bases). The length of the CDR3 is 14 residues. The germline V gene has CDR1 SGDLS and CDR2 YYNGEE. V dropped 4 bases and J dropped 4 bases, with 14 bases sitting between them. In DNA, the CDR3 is TGTGCCAGCAGCACCCAGGTTCGGGGAGAGACCCAGTACTTC. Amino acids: CASSTQVRGETQYF. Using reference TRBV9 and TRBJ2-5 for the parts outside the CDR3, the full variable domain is DSGVTQTPKHLITATGQRVTLRCSPRSGDLSVYWYQQSLDQGLQFLIQYYNGEERAKGNILERFSAQQFPDLHSELNLSSLELGDSALYFCASSTQVRGETQYFGPGTRLLVL.

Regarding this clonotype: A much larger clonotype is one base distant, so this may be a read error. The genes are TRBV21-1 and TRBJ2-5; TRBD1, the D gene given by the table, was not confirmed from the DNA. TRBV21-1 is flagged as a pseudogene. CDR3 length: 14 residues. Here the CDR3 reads CANSARDREETQYF. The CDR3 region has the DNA TGTGCCAACAGCGCCCGGGACAGGGAAGAGACCCAGTACTTC.

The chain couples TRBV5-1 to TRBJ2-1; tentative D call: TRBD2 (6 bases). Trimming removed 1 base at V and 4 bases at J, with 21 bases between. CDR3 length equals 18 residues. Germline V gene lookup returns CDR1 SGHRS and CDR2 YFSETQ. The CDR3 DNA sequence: TGCGCCAGCAGCTTGTCTTCCGGGGGAGCGGTTCCTTACAATGAGCAGTTCTTC. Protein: CASSLSSGGAVPYNEQFF. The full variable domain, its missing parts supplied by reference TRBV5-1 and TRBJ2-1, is KAGVTQTPRYLIKTRGQQVTLSCSPISGHRSVSWYQQTPGQGLQFLFEYFSETQRNKGNFPGRFSGRQFSNSRSEMNVSTLELGDSALYLCASSLSSGGAVPYNEQFFGPGTRLTVL.

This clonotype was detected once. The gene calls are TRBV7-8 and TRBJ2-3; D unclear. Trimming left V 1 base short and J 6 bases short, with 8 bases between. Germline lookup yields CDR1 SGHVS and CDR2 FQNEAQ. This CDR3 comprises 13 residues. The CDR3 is CASSLVFRDTQYF. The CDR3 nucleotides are TGTGCCAGCAGCTTAGTATTTCGGGATACGCAGTATTTT. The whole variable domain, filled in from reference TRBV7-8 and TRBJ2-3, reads GAGVSQSPRYKVAKRGQDVALRCDPISGHVSLFWYQQALGQGPEFLTYFQNEAQLDKSGLPSDRFFAERPEGSVSTLKIQRTQQEDSAVYLCASSLVFRDTQYFGPGTRLTVL.

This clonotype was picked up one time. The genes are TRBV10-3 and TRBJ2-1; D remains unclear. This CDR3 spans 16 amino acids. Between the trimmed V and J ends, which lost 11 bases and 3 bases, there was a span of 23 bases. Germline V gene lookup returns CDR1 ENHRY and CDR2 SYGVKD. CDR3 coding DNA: TGTGCCTTCGCCCCGGGTCAGGTTGCCGACTACAATGAGCAGTTCTTC. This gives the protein CAFAPGQVADYNEQFF.

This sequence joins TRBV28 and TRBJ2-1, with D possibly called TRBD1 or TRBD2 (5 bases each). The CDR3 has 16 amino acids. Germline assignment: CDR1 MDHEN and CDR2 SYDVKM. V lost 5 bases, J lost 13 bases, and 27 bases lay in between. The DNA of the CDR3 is TGTGCCAGCAGTGCTCCCGGGACGGATAGTAGGGAGACCCAGTTCTTC. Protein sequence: CASSAPGTDSRETQFF.

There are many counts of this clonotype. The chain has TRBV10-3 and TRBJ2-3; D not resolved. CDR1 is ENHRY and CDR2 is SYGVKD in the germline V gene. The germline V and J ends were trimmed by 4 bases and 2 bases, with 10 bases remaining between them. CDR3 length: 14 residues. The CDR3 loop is CAISGLAATDTQYF. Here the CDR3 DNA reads TGTGCCATCAGTGGGCTTGCAGCCACAGATACGCAGTATTTT.

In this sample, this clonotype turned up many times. The CDR3 DNA follows: TGTGCCAGCAGTTACTCGCGAGCAACTAATGAAAAACTGTTTTTT. The encoded protein is CASSYSRATNEKLFF. The chain links TRBV6-5 to TRBJ1-4; unclear D gene. This CDR3 comprises 15 residues. CDR1 MNHEY and CDR2 SVGAGI come from the germline V gene. The ends were cut back, 0 bases at V and 0 bases at J, with 5 bases in the middle.

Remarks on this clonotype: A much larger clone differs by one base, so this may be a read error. The CDR3 sequence: CASSDRGTPYNEQYF. CDR3 DNA sequence: TGCGCCAGCAGTGACCGCGGGACTCCCTACAATGAGCAGTACTTC. The rearrangement joins TRBV10-1 to TRBJ2-1, with D perhaps TRBD2 (6 bases). The end of the DNA aligns better with TRBJ2-7, so the J call may be wrong. Germline lookup yields CDR1 WNHNN and CDR2 SYGVQD (reference sequence). The CDR3 consists of 15 residues.

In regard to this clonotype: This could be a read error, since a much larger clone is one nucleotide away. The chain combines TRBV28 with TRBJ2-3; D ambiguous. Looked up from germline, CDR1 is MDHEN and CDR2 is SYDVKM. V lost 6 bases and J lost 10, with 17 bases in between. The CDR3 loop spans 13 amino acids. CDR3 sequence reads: CASSSPTLVAQYF. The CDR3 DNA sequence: TGTGCCAGCAGCTCCCCGACCCTTGTTGCGCAGTATTTT. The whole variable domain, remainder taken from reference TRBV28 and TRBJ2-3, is DVKVTQSSRYLVKRTGEKVFLECVQDMDHENMFWYRQDPGLGLRLIYFSYDVKMKEKGDIPEGYSVSREKKERFSLILESASTNQTSMYLCASSSPTLVAQYFGPGTRLTVL.

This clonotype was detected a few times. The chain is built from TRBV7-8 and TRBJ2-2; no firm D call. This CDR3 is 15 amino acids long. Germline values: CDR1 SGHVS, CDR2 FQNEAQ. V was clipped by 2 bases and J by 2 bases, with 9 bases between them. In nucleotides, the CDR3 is TGTGCCAGCAGCTTATATGGGGTTAACACCGGGGAGCTGTTTTTT. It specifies CASSLYGVNTGELFF.

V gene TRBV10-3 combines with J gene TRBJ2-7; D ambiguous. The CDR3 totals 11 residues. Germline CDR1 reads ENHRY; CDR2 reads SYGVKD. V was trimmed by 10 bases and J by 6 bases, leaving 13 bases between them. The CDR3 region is CASRVDAEQYF. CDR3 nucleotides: TGTGCCAGCCGCGTTGATGCCGAGCAGTACTTC.

This CDR3 is CASSLVGLGVETQYF. The CDR3 nucleotides are TGTGCCAGCAGCTTAGTGGGTCTAGGTGTAGAGACCCAGTACTTC. The V and J genes are TRBV7-2 and TRBJ2-5; D is unclear. CDR1 and CDR2 (germline): SGHTA, FQGNSA. The V end lost 1 base, the J end lost 4 bases, and 13 bases lay between the germline ends. This CDR3 has 15 residues.

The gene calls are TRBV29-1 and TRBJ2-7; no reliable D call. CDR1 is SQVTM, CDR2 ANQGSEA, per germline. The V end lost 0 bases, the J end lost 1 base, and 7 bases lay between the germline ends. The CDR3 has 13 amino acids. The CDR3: CSVEDRDSYEQYF. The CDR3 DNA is TGCAGCGTTGAAGATAGGGATTCCTACGAGCAGTACTTC.

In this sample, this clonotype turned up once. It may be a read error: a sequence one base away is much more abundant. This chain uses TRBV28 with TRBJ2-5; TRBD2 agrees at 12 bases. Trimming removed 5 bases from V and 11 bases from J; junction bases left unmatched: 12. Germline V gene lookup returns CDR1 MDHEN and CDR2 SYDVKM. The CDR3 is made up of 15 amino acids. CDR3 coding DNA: TGTGCCAGCAGTCAATGGACTAGCGGGGACAATGAGCAGTACTTC. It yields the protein CASSQWTSGDNEQYF.

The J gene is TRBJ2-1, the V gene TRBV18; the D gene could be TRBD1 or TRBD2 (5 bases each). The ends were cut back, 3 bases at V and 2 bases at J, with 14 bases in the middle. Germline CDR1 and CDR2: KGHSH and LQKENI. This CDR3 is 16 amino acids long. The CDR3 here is CASSPKSQGAYNEQFF. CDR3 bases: TGTGCCAGCTCACCCAAGAGTCAGGGAGCCTACAATGAGCAGTTCTTC.

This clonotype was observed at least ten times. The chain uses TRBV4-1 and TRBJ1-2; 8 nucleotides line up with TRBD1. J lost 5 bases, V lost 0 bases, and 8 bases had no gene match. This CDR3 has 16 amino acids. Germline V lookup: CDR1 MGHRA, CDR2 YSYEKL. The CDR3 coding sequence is TGCGCCAGCAGCCAAGAGTTTCAGGGGGCTTGGTATGGCTACACCTTC. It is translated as CASSQEFQGAWYGYTF.